A selection of T cell receptor beta chains follows, all from one sample in a study of shared clonotypes between healthy human individuals. Here immunoSEQ multiplex PCR was the method, and the copy in TCRdb shows in-frame clones only, minus some. This sample has 640,000 or so clones; 72% occur once, and the top ten carry 1.8%. The sequencing input was memory CD4+ T cells sorted from blood. The receptor source for this set is a woman in her 30s in good health. CDR3s include the opening cysteine and the closing phenylalanine or tryptophan. D genes are given only for firm matches. Clone size is shown for a subset of rows, as once, few, many or a class of expanded clone.

clone_size: many; v_call: TRBV5-1; d_call: TRBD2; j_call: TRBJ2-7; cdr3_nt: TGCGCCAGCAGCCCCACTAGCGGGTATAGCTCCTACGAGCAGTACTTC; cdr3_aa: CASSPTSGYSSYEQYF
clone_size: NA; v_call: TRBV6-6; d_call: TRBD1; j_call: TRBJ1-4; cdr3_nt: TGTGCCAGCAGGCCGGGACAGAATAATGAAAAACTGTTTTTT; cdr3_aa: CASRPGQNNEKLFF
clone_size: NA; v_call: TRBV7-2; d_call: NA; j_call: TRBJ2-1; cdr3_nt: TGTGCCAGCAGTTATAGTGCACTCCTCTACAATGAGCAGTTCTTC; cdr3_aa: CASSYSALLYNEQFF
clone_size: NA; v_call: TRBV7-9; d_call: NA; j_call: TRBJ1-1; cdr3_nt: TGTGCCAGCAGCTTAGGGTCAGGGGTAAACACTGAAGCTTTCTTT; cdr3_aa: CASSLGSGVNTEAFF
clone_size: NA; v_call: TRBV2; d_call: NA; j_call: TRBJ2-3; cdr3_nt: TGTGCCAGCACTTATAGCGGACCTAGCACAGATACGCAGTATTTT; cdr3_aa: CASTYSGPSTDTQYF
clone_size: NA; v_call: TRBV6-1; d_call: NA; j_call: TRBJ1-1; cdr3_nt: TGTGCCAGCGGGAGGGGTTCGAACACTGAAGCTTTCTTT; cdr3_aa: CASGRGSNTEAFF
clone_size: few; v_call: TRBV7-3; d_call: TRBD1; j_call: TRBJ2-2; cdr3_nt: TGTGCCAGCAGAACAGGGGACCCGAACACCGGGGAGCTGTTTTTT; cdr3_aa: CASRTGDPNTGELFF
clone_size: NA; v_call: TRBV6-4; d_call: TRBD2; j_call: TRBJ2-4; cdr3_nt: TGTGCCAGCAGTGACTGTGGACTAGCGGGAGGGCCAGGCATTCAGTACTTC; cdr3_aa: CASSDCGLAGGPGIQYF
clone_size: NA; v_call: TRBV4-1; d_call: NA; j_call: TRBJ2-3; cdr3_nt: TGCGCCAGCAGCCTCCAGACAGGCGGGGATACGCAGTATTTT; cdr3_aa: CASSLQTGGDTQYF
clone_size: NA; v_call: TRBV5-6; d_call: TRBD1; j_call: TRBJ2-3; cdr3_nt: TGTGCCAGCAGCCCACTGACAGGGGGCACAGATACGCAGTATTTT; cdr3_aa: CASSPLTGGTDTQYF
clone_size: once; v_call: TRBV18; d_call: NA; j_call: TRBJ1-1; cdr3_nt: TGTGCCAGCTCACCACTTGGGCGGGACACTGAAGCTTTCTTT; cdr3_aa: CASSPLGRDTEAFF
clone_size: NA; v_call: TRBV20-1; d_call: NA; j_call: TRBJ1-3; cdr3_nt: TGCAGTGCTAGAAAGGTAGACACCATATATTTT; cdr3_aa: CSARKVDTIYF
clone_size: NA; v_call: TRBV18; d_call: NA; j_call: TRBJ2-2; cdr3_nt: TGTGCCAGCTCACCGGAACATACCGCGAACACCGGGGAGCTGTTTTTT; cdr3_aa: CASSPEHTANTGELFF
clone_size: NA; v_call: TRBV28; d_call: NA; j_call: TRBJ1-2; cdr3_nt: TGTGCCAGCAGTAGACAGCGAACTAACTATGGCTACACCTTC; cdr3_aa: CASSRQRTNYGYTF
clone_size: NA; v_call: TRBV10-3; d_call: TRBD2; j_call: TRBJ2-1; cdr3_nt: TGTGCCATCAGTGAGTCCGAAGCGGGAGGCTACAATGAGCAGTTCTTC; cdr3_aa: CAISESEAGGYNEQFF
clone_size: NA; v_call: TRBV18; d_call: NA; j_call: TRBJ2-7; cdr3_nt: TGTGCCAGCTCAGCCCCCCAGGGGAACGAGCAGTACTTC; cdr3_aa: CASSAPQGNEQYF
clone_size: NA; v_call: TRBV11-3; d_call: TRBD2; j_call: TRBJ2-1; cdr3_nt: TGTGCCAGCAGCTTAGCCGGGACTAGCGGAGTGAATGAGCAGTTCTTC; cdr3_aa: CASSLAGTSGVNEQFF
clone_size: once; v_call: TRBV19; d_call: TRBD1; j_call: TRBJ1-5; cdr3_nt: TGTGCCAGTAGTCAACAGGGGAGGCAGCCCCAGCATTTT; cdr3_aa: CASSQQGRQPQHF
clone_size: NA; v_call: TRBV11-2; d_call: TRBD1; j_call: TRBJ1-2; cdr3_nt: TGTGCCAGCAGCTCCCCAAGACAGGGAAACGGCTACACCTTC; cdr3_aa: CASSSPRQGNGYTF
clone_size: NA; v_call: TRBV21-1; d_call: NA; j_call: TRBJ2-4; cdr3_nt: TGTGCCAGCAGCATAACCGGGACTAGCGTAGCCAAAAACATTCAGTACTTC; cdr3_aa: CASSITGTSVAKNIQYF
clone_size: once; v_call: TRBV19; d_call: TRBD1; j_call: TRBJ2-5; cdr3_nt: TGTGCCAGTAGCGGAGCGTGGACAGGGGGCGAGACCCAGTACTTC; cdr3_aa: CASSGAWTGGETQYF
clone_size: NA; v_call: TRBV4-1; d_call: TRBD2; j_call: TRBJ2-3; cdr3_nt: TGCGCCAGCAGCCAAGATTTGGGACTAGCGGGAGTGGGTAGCACAGATACGCAGTATTTT; cdr3_aa: CASSQDLGLAGVGSTDTQYF
clone_size: NA; v_call: TRBV5-4; d_call: NA; j_call: TRBJ1-3; cdr3_nt: TGTGCCAGCAGCTTGGTGGGGGCTGGAAACACCATATATTTT; cdr3_aa: CASSLVGAGNTIYF
clone_size: NA; v_call: TRBV7-8; d_call: NA; j_call: TRBJ1-5; cdr3_nt: TGTGCCAGCAGCCGTCAAGTCAGCAATCAGCCCCAGCATTTT; cdr3_aa: CASSRQVSNQPQHF
clone_size: NA; v_call: TRBV7-2; d_call: NA; j_call: TRBJ1-2; cdr3_nt: TGTGCCAGCAGCACTTCTTATCAGGGAGCGGGGGGCTACACCTTC; cdr3_aa: CASSTSYQGAGGYTF
clone_size: NA; v_call: TRBV19; d_call: TRBD1; j_call: TRBJ2-1; cdr3_nt: TGTGCCAGTAGTCCTAAGGACAGGGTGTGGGGAAAAGAGCAGTTCTTC; cdr3_aa: CASSPKDRVWGKEQFF
clone_size: NA; v_call: TRBV7-8; d_call: NA; j_call: TRBJ2-7; cdr3_nt: TGTGCCAGCAGCCAGAGGGGCGCGGCCCTTTACGACGAGCAGTACTTC; cdr3_aa: CASSQRGAALYDEQYF
clone_size: NA; v_call: TRBV6-6; d_call: TRBD1; j_call: TRBJ1-1; cdr3_nt: TGTGCCAGCAGCCAAACGACAGGGGGAATGGACACTGAAGCTTTCTTT; cdr3_aa: CASSQTTGGMDTEAFF
clone_size: NA; v_call: TRBV29-1; d_call: NA; j_call: TRBJ2-7; cdr3_nt: TGCAGCGTTGATTTCAGGTTTGGGGGGAATGGATACGAGCAGTACTTC; cdr3_aa: CSVDFRFGGNGYEQYF
clone_size: NA; v_call: TRBV19; d_call: NA; j_call: TRBJ2-5; cdr3_nt: TGTGCCAGTAGGGGCGACCGACTGGGGACCCAGTACTTC; cdr3_aa: CASRGDRLGTQYF
clone_size: NA; v_call: TRBV19; d_call: NA; j_call: TRBJ1-2; cdr3_nt: TGTGCCAGTAGTCCACTGGTGAACTATGGCTACACCTTC; cdr3_aa: CASSPLVNYGYTF
clone_size: NA; v_call: TRBV27; d_call: NA; j_call: TRBJ2-3; cdr3_nt: TGTGCCAGCAGTTTAAAGAGGGGTGGCACAGATACGCAGTATTTT; cdr3_aa: CASSLKRGGTDTQYF
clone_size: few; v_call: TRBV6-6; d_call: TRBD1; j_call: TRBJ1-5; cdr3_nt: TGTGCCAGCACTGACAGGGGGCAGGATAGCAATCAGCCCCAGCATTTT; cdr3_aa: CASTDRGQDSNQPQHF
clone_size: NA; v_call: TRBV5-6; d_call: TRBD1; j_call: TRBJ1-2; cdr3_nt: TGTGCCAGCAGCTTGGTACCGGGACAGGGAGCTAACTATGGCTACACCTTC; cdr3_aa: CASSLVPGQGANYGYTF
clone_size: few; v_call: TRBV25-1; d_call: TRBD1; j_call: TRBJ1-1; cdr3_nt: TGTGCCAGCAGGGGACAGATGAACACTGAAGCTTTCTTT; cdr3_aa: CASRGQMNTEAFF
clone_size: once; v_call: TRBV5-6; d_call: NA; j_call: TRBJ2-7; cdr3_nt: TGTGCCAGCAGCTTGGATCCGAGACAGAGCTACGAGCAGTACTTC; cdr3_aa: CASSLDPRQSYEQYF
clone_size: NA; v_call: TRBV25-1; d_call: NA; j_call: TRBJ2-1; cdr3_nt: TGTGCCAGCAGTGAATCCCCCCCTCTCGGGGGCAATGAGCAGTTCTTC; cdr3_aa: CASSESPPLGGNEQFF
clone_size: NA; v_call: TRBV4-1; d_call: TRBD2; j_call: TRBJ2-2; cdr3_nt: TGCGCCAGCAGCCAAGTAGCGGGAGTTGGCCGCACCGGGGAGCTGTTTTTT; cdr3_aa: CASSQVAGVGRTGELFF
clone_size: NA; v_call: TRBV19; d_call: TRBD1; j_call: TRBJ1-2; cdr3_nt: TGTGCCTCCACCCCCCACCGGGACAGGGGATTATATGGCTACACCTTC; cdr3_aa: CASTPHRDRGLYGYTF
clone_size: NA; v_call: TRBV5-8; d_call: NA; j_call: TRBJ2-5; cdr3_nt: TGTGCCAGCAGCTTGGCCTATGGGGCGCGGGAGACCCAGTACTTC; cdr3_aa: CASSLAYGARETQYF
clone_size: NA; v_call: TRBV19; d_call: NA; j_call: TRBJ2-5; cdr3_nt: TGTGCCAGTAGTATTGGGTCGGCGGGTCTAGGGGAGACCCAGTACTTC; cdr3_aa: CASSIGSAGLGETQYF
clone_size: NA; v_call: TRBV6-5; d_call: NA; j_call: TRBJ1-1; cdr3_nt: TGTGCCAGCAGTTACCAGGTTACTGTCAACACTGAAGCTTTCTTT; cdr3_aa: CASSYQVTVNTEAFF
clone_size: NA; v_call: TRBV7-9; d_call: TRBD1; j_call: TRBJ2-7; cdr3_nt: TGTGCCAGCCGGACAGGGGTTTTCTACGAGCAGTACTTC; cdr3_aa: CASRTGVFYEQYF
clone_size: NA; v_call: TRBV28; d_call: NA; j_call: TRBJ2-7; cdr3_nt: TGTGCCAGCAGTCCTACCGCCCCCTACGAGCAGTACTTC; cdr3_aa: CASSPTAPYEQYF
clone_size: NA; v_call: TRBV19; d_call: NA; j_call: TRBJ2-7; cdr3_nt: TGTGCCAGTAGCACCCGGACGGAGGCCCGATACGAGCAGTACTTC; cdr3_aa: CASSTRTEARYEQYF
clone_size: once; v_call: TRBV11-3; d_call: TRBD2; j_call: TRBJ2-3; cdr3_nt: TGTGCCAGCAGCTGGGGACTAGCGGGGACAGATACGCAGTATTTT; cdr3_aa: CASSWGLAGTDTQYF
clone_size: NA; v_call: TRBV5-5; d_call: NA; j_call: TRBJ2-5; cdr3_nt: TGTGCCAGCAGCTTTGATCACGGGACCCAGTACTTC; cdr3_aa: CASSFDHGTQYF
clone_size: many; v_call: TRBV6-5; d_call: TRBD1; j_call: TRBJ2-5; cdr3_nt: TGTGCCAGCAGAAAACAGGGGGAGACCCAGTACTTC; cdr3_aa: CASRKQGETQYF
clone_size: NA; v_call: TRBV19; d_call: TRBD1; j_call: TRBJ1-2; cdr3_nt: TGTGCCAGTAGAGGACAGGGGGCACGTAAATTCGACTATGGCTACACCTTC; cdr3_aa: CASRGQGARKFDYGYTF
clone_size: few; v_call: TRBV9; d_call: NA; j_call: TRBJ2-1; cdr3_nt: TGTGCCAGCAGCGCCCAAACCGGAGCCGAGCAGTTCTTC; cdr3_aa: CASSAQTGAEQFF